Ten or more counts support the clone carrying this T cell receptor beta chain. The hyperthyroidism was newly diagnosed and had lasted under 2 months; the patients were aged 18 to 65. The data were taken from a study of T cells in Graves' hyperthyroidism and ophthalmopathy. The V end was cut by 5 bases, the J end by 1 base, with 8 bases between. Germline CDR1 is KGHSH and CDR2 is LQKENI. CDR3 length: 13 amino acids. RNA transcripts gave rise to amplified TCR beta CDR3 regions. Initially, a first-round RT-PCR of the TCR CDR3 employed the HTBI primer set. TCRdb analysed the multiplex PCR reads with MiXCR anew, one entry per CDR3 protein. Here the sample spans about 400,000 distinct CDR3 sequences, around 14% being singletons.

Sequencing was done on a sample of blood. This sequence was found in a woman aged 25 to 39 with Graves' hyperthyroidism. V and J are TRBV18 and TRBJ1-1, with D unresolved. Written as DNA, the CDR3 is TGTGCCAGCTCATTATTGGAGAACACTGAAGCTTTCTTT. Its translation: CASSLLENTEAFF.